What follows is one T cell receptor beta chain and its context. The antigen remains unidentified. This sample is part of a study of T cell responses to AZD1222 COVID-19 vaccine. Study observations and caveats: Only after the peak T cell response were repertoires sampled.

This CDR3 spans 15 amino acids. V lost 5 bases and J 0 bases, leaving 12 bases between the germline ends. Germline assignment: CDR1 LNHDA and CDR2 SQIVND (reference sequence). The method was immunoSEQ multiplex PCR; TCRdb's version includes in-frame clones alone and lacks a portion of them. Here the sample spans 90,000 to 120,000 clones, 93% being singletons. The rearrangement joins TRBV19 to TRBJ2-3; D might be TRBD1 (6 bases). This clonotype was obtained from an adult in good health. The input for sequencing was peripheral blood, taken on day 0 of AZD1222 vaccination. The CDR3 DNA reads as TGTGCCAGTAGTTTTGGGGGCACTAGCACAGATACGCAGTATTTT. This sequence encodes CASSFGGTSTDTQYF.